Listed below are T cell receptor beta chains from one sample, sequenced in a study of cytomegalovirus exposure and HLA in healthy donors. Sequenced by immunoSEQ multiplex PCR; TCRdb stores in-frame clones only, minus some. The sample yields approximately 230,000 clones, roughly nine tenths seen once. The sequenced sample was PBMCs. The receptors shown here come from a man younger than 30 in good health and CMV-seropositive. Each CDR3 is given with its conserved first and last residue. D genes are given only for firm matches. Where a row states a size, it is once, few, many or the class of an expanded clone; other rows omit it.

>NA|TRBV28|TRBJ1-2|NA
CASSLSGGRGYTF
TGTGCCAGCAGTTTAAGCGGGGGGCGGGGCTACACCTTC
>few|TRBV2|TRBJ2-1|TRBD1
CASSERGLDRGWDNEQFF
TGTGCCAGCAGTGAAAGGGGCCTCGACAGGGGTTGGGACAATGAGCAGTTCTTC
>NA|TRBV5-1|TRBJ2-3|TRBD2
CASSPGLAESTDTQYF
TGCGCCAGCAGCCCGGGACTAGCGGAGAGCACAGATACGCAGTATTTT
>NA|TRBV5-4|TRBJ2-7|NA
CASSSLTKDRNYEQYF
TGTGCCAGCAGCTCGCTTACCAAAGACAGAAACTACGAGCAGTACTTC
>once|TRBV6-1|TRBJ2-1|NA
CASSEGEGEAAMDEQFF
TGTGCCAGCAGTGAAGGTGAAGGGGAGGCGGCGATGGATGAGCAGTTCTTC
>NA|TRBV5-6|TRBJ1-2|NA
CASSLETVGENGYTF
TGTGCCAGCAGCTTGGAAACGGTAGGGGAGAATGGCTACACCTTC
>NA|TRBV14|TRBJ2-5|NA
CASSRQAGETQYF
TGTGCCAGCAGCCGACAGGCCGGGGAGACCCAGTACTTC
>once|TRBV25-1|TRBJ2-1|NA
CASSSSGRAPNEQFF
TGTGCCAGCAGTTCTTCAGGGCGGGCCCCCAATGAGCAGTTCTTC
>NA|TRBV6-5|TRBJ2-7|NA
CASSYSSGAGYEQYF
TGTGCCAGCAGTTACTCCTCAGGGGCAGGATACGAGCAGTACTTC
>NA|TRBV9|TRBJ2-3|TRBD1
CASSIGQGAPGGQYF
TGTGCCAGCAGCATCGGACAGGGGGCTCCCGGCGGGCAGTATTTT
>NA|TRBV12-5|TRBJ1-4|NA
CASGLGGTLTNEKLFF
TGTGCTAGTGGTTTGGGGGGGACGCTTACAAATGAAAAACTGTTTTTT
>NA|TRBV2|TRBJ1-2|NA
CASSGGLPYGYTF
TGTGCCAGCAGTGGGGGGCTGCCCTATGGCTACACCTTC
>few|TRBV6-5|TRBJ1-5|NA
CASSYYPNQPQHF
TGTGCCAGCAGTTATTATCCAAATCAGCCCCAGCATTTT
>NA|TRBV9|TRBJ2-7|TRBD1
CASSLEEDRRYEQYF
TGTGCCAGCAGCCTGGAAGAGGACAGGAGGTACGAGCAGTACTTC
>NA|TRBV5-6|TRBJ1-1|NA
CASSLYTVNTEAFF
TGTGCCAGCAGCTTGTACACGGTGAACACTGAAGCTTTCTTT
>once|TRBV5-1|TRBJ2-7|NA
CASSLGDSSYEQYF
TGCGCCAGCAGCTTGGGGGACTCCTCCTACGAGCAGTACTTC
>NA|TRBV6-5|TRBJ1-1|NA
CASSYSQGNTEAFF
TGTGCCAGCAGTTACTCCCAGGGAAACACTGAAGCTTTCTTT
>few|TRBV6-5|TRBJ1-2|NA
CASQGGYGYTF
TGTGCCAGCCAAGGGGGCTATGGCTACACCTTC
>once|TRBV5-6|TRBJ2-7|NA
CASSPGSYEQYF
TGTGCCAGCAGCCCCGGGTCCTACGAGCAGTACTTC
>once|TRBV7-2|TRBJ2-7|NA
CASSLTGNKYEQYF
TGTGCCAGCAGCTTAACAGGTAACAAGTACGAGCAGTACTTC
>NA|TRBV7-3|TRBJ1-1|NA
CASSYGGWNTEAFF
TGTGCCAGCAGCTACGGGGGATGGAACACTGAAGCTTTCTTT
>NA|TRBV18|TRBJ2-7|NA
CASSPTGYEQYF
TGTGCCAGCTCACCAACTGGCTACGAGCAGTACTTC
>NA|TRBV28|TRBJ1-4|NA
CASSLIPFYNEKLFF
TGTGCCAGCAGTTTAATCCCTTTTTACAATGAAAAACTGTTTTTT
>NA|TRBV7-8|TRBJ2-7|NA
CASTTRDGTYEQYF
TGTGCCAGCACCACCCGGGACGGCACCTACGAGCAGTACTTC
>NA|TRBV29-1|TRBJ1-2|NA
CSVEVHGAGYTF
TGCAGCGTTGAAGTCCACGGGGCTGGCTACACCTTC
>NA|TRBV19|TRBJ2-1|NA
CASTDPGERDEQFF
TGTGCCAGTACGGATCCGGGGGAGAGGGATGAGCAGTTCTTC
>NA|TRBV5-1|TRBJ1-2|NA
CASSLADSRDRGYTF
TGCGCCAGCAGCTTGGCTGACAGTCGGGACCGTGGCTACACCTTC
>NA|TRBV15|TRBJ1-5|NA
CATSRRVGSLQPQHF
TGTGCCACCAGCAGGAGGGTTGGCAGCCTACAGCCCCAGCATTTT
>NA|TRBV5-5|TRBJ1-2|NA
CASSFRGSDYGYTF
TGTGCCAGCAGCTTCAGGGGAAGTGACTATGGCTACACCTTC
>NA|TRBV25-1|TRBJ2-3|TRBD2
CASSRLAGGTDTQYF
TGTGCCAGCAGCAGACTAGCGGGAGGCACAGATACGCAGTATTTT
>NA|TRBV5-1|TRBJ2-1|NA
CASSLDQGSYNEQFF
TGCGCCAGCAGCTTGGATCAGGGTTCCTACAATGAGCAGTTCTTC
>NA|TRBV4-1|TRBJ2-5|NA
CASSRDFRAGRFETQYF
TGCGCCAGCAGCCGAGATTTTCGGGCAGGACGTTTTGAGACCCAGTACTTC
>NA|TRBV7-9|TRBJ1-1|NA
CASSQRPALEAFF
TGTGCCAGCAGCCAGCGCCCCGCACTTGAAGCTTTCTTT
>NA|TRBV6-4|TRBJ2-2|TRBD2
CASRAGPNTGELFF
TGTGCCAGCAGAGCGGGACCGAACACCGGGGAGCTGTTTTTT
>NA|TRBV11-3|TRBJ1-1|NA
CASSIGTMEAFF
TGTGCCAGCAGCATTGGGACAATGGAAGCTTTCTTT
>NA|TRBV6-5|TRBJ1-1|TRBD1
CASSYSKRGHTEAFF
TGTGCCAGCAGTTACTCGAAGAGGGGGCACACTGAAGCTTTCTTT
>NA|TRBV2|TRBJ2-7|NA
CASSDWQGGEQYF
TGTGCCAGCAGTGATTGGCAGGGGGGCGAGCAGTACTTC
>NA|TRBV4-1|TRBJ2-1|TRBD1
CASSQGTGVEQFF
TGCGCCAGCAGCCAAGGGACAGGGGTCGAGCAGTTCTTC
>NA|TRBV7-9|TRBJ1-1|NA
CASSLEAGEGAFF
TGTGCCAGCAGCTTAGAAGCGGGAGAAGGAGCTTTCTTT
>once|TRBV5-6|TRBJ2-5|NA
CASSFWDQETQYF
TGTGCCAGCAGCTTTTGGGACCAAGAGACCCAGTACTTC
>NA|TRBV2|TRBJ2-7|NA
CASSVKGSSYEQYF
TGTGCCAGCTCGGTGAAGGGGAGCTCCTACGAGCAGTACTTC
>once|TRBV2|TRBJ2-7|TRBD1
CASSGDRSYEQYF
TGTGCCAGCAGTGGGGACAGATCCTACGAGCAGTACTTC
>NA|TRBV6-5|TRBJ1-2|NA
CASSPQGNYGYTF
TGTGCCAGCAGCCCCCAGGGCAACTATGGCTACACCTTC
>NA|TRBV5-1|TRBJ2-5|NA
CASSWGGVGETQYF
TGCGCCAGCAGCTGGGGTGGGGTTGGCGAGACCCAGTACTTC
>NA|TRBV2|TRBJ1-1|NA
CASMRAVVGTEAFF
TGTGCCAGCATGAGGGCGGTTGTCGGCACTGAAGCTTTCTTT
>few|TRBV7-2|TRBJ1-2|NA
CASSPRVLANYGYTF
TGTGCCAGCAGCCCACGGGTACTTGCTAACTATGGCTACACCTTC
>NA|TRBV6-5|TRBJ1-2|NA
CASSPLYGYTF
TGTGCCAGCAGTCCCCTGTATGGCTACACCTTC
>NA|TRBV2|TRBJ2-2|NA
CASSEKVTTGELFF
TGTGCCAGCAGTGAAAAGGTTACCACCGGGGAGCTGTTTTTT
>few|TRBV9|TRBJ2-2|TRBD1
CASSVSGQIPGELFF
TGTGCCAGCAGCGTGTCGGGACAGATCCCCGGGGAGCTGTTTTTT
>NA|TRBV6-1|TRBJ1-5|NA
CASRGPGREAQHF
TGTGCCAGCAGGGGTCCCGGTCGTGAGGCCCAGCATTTT
>few|TRBV27|TRBJ2-7|NA
CASSPAGASYEQYF
TGTGCCAGCAGTCCCGCCGGAGCCTCCTACGAGCAGTACTTC
>NA|TRBV5-1|TRBJ2-7|NA
CASSLDGIYEQYF
TGCGCCAGCAGCTTGGACGGGATCTACGAGCAGTACTTC
>NA|TRBV7-2|TRBJ2-3|NA
CASSLGGSRTDTQYF
TGTGCCAGCAGCTTAGGGGGCAGCCGCACAGATACGCAGTATTTT